The text below deals with one TCR beta chain. The antigen it binds to is not known. Per-nucleotide qualities are absent, and no much larger clonotype sits a single base away. The immunoSEQ Assay, a bias-controlled multiplex PCR, was used to amplify TCRbeta CDR3 regions from genomic DNA. As for the authors' bioinformatics: The number of nucleated cells in each sample was estimated from the amplification of reference gene primers within the assay. Sequence reads were collapsed and filtered to measure the absolute abundance of every unique TCRbeta CDR3 rearrangement. For each sample, productive Simpson clonality was calculated as the square root of Simpson's diversity index across productive rearrangements. The immuneACCESS repertoire file appears here via TCRdb, limited to in-frame rearrangements. These files lack a portion of the clones; in checked studies, under half of the deficit traces to unresolved V genes, and the cause of the others is not known. That table supplies the V and J calls and clone size; D and trimming were determined from the DNA. This sample is represented by 150,000 to 200,000 clones; around 92% of them were singletons. About 5.3% of the sample is in the top ten clones.

The entry originates in a study of blood T cell repertoires in COVID-19 (dated by TCRdb to the early 2020s). Concerning the study at large: Samples from collaborators originated in the United States, Italy and Spain and spanned both the acute and convalescent phases of COVID-19. The material from the prospective study consisted of cDNA or gDNA derived from T cells, B-cell-depleted T cells, or PBMCs. The dataset comprised deeply sampled blood TCRbeta repertoires from subjects exposed to, actively infected with, or recovered from COVID-19. Where available, HLA class I and class II types were obtained from metadata supplied by the sample provider rather than from assay-based typing. Samples came from the ongoing ImmuneRACE study (first 160 participants) plus 1,254 subjects from 6 global collaborators. Sample metadata almost always included a de-identified subject ID, COVID-19 status, age in years and sex. The repertoires were released in a freely available public database intended as a resource for research on the immune response to SARS-CoV-2. What the research found in general, with its limitations: The amount of clinical and demographic metadata varied by source and participant and was provided uncurated.

At one collaborating source in Seattle, patients were enrolled during active infection and were followed longitudinally through the course of disease. Whole blood was collected in K2EDTA tubes by collaborating institutions according to the institutions' own protocols. For TCRbeta analysis, collaborators shipped samples in one of three forms: frozen whole blood, isolated PBMCs, or DNA extracted from either of those sample types. Per the germline V gene (reference sequence), GTSNPN is the CDR1 and SVGIG is the CDR2. For this chain, trimming is 7 bases at the V end and 1 base at the J end, and the number of junction bases without a gene match is 5. The cysteine opens and the phenylalanine closes a CDR3 of 15 amino acids. Only the CDR3 DNA is retained, 45 bases long and in frame from the first base.

The chain joins TRBV30 to TRBJ2-1; a stretch of 12 junction bases matches TRBD2. Sequencing was done on a sample of peripheral blood. The receptor comes from a man under 40 with COVID-19, enrolled during active disease. This receptor carries the CDR3 CALTSGSGSYNEQFF. The DNA sequence follows: TGTGCCTTGACTAGCGGGAGTGGGTCCTACAATGAGCAGTTCTTC. This CDR3, with the reference TRBV30 and TRBJ2-1 proteins standing in past its ends, gives the full variable domain SQTIHQWPATLVQPVGSPLSLECTVEGTSNPNLYWYRQAAGRGLQLLFYSVGIGQISSEVPQNLSASRPQDRQFILSSKKLLLSDSGFYLCALTSGSGSYNEQFFGPGTRLTVL.